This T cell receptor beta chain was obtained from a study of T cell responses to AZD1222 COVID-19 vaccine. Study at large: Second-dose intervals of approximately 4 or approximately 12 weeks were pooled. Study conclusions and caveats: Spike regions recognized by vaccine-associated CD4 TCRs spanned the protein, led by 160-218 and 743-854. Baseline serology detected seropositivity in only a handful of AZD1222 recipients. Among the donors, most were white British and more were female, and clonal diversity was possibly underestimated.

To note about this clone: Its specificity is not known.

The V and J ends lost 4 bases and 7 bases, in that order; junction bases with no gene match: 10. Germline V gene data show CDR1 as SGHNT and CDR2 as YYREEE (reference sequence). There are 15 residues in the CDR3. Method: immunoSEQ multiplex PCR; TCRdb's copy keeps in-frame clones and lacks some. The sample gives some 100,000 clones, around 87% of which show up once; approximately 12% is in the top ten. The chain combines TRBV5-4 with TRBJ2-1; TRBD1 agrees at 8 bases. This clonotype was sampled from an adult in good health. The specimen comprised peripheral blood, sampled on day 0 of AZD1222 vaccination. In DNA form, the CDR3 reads TGTGCCAGCAGCAAAGGGACAGGTCTTATTAATGAGCAGTTCTTC. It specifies CASSKGTGLINEQFF. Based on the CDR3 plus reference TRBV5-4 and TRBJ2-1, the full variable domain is ETGVTQSPTHLIKTRGQQVTLRCSSQSGHNTVSWYQQALGQGPQFIFQYYREEENGRGNFPPRFSGLQFPNYSSELNVNALELDDSALYLCASSKGTGLINEQFFGPGTRLTVL.